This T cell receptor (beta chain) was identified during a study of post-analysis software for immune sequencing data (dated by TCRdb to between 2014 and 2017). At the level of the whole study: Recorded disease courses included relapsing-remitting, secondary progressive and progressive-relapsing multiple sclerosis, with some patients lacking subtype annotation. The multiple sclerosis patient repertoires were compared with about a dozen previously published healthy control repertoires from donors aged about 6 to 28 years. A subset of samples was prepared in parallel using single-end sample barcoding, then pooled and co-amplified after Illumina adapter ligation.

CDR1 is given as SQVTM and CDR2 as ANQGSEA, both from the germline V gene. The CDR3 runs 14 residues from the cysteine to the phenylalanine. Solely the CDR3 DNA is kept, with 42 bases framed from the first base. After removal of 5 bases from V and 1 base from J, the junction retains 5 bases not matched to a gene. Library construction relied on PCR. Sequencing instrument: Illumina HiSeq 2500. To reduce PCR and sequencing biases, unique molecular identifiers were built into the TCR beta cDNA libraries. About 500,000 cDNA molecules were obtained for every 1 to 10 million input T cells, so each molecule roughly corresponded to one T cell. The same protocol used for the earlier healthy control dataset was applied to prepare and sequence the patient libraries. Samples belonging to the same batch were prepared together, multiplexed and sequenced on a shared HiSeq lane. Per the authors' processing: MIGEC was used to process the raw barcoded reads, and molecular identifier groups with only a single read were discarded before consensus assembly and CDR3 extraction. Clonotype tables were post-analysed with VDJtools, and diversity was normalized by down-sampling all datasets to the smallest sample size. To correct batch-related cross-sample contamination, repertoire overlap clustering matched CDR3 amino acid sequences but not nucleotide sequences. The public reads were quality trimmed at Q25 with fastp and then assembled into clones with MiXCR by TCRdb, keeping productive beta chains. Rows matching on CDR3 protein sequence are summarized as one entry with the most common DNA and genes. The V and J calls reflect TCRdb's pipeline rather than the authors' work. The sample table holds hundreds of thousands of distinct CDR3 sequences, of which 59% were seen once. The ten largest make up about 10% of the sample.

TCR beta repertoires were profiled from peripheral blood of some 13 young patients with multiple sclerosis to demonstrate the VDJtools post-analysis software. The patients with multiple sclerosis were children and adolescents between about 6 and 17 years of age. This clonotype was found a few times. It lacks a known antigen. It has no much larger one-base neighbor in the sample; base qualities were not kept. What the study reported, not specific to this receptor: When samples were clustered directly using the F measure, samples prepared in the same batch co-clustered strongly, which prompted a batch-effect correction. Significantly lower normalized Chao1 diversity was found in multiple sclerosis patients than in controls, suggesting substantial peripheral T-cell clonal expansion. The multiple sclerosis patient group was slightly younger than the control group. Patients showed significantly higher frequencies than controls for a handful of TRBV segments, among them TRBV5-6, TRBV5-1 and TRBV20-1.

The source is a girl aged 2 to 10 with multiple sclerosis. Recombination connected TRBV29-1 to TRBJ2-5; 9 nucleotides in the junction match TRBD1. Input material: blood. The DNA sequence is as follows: TGCAGCGTTATGGGACAGGGCGTCCAAGAGACCCAGTACTTC. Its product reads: CSVMGQGVQETQYF. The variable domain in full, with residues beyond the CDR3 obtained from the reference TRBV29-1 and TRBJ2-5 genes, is SAVISQKPSRDICQRGTSLTIQCQVDSQVTMMFWYRQQPGQSLTLIATANQGSEATYESGFVIDKFPISRPNLTFSTLTVSNMSPEDSSIYLCSVMGQGVQETQYFGPGTRLLVL.